This T cell receptor beta chain was identified during a study of PD-L1 blockade in urothelial cancer. Background on the study: When patients started atezolizumab around 2014, it was given at 1,200 mg intravenously every 3 weeks. Blood was tested 3 weeks (second dose) and 6 weeks into treatment. Study outcomes and limitations: At the 3-week point, tumor-associated blood clones expanded more in durable-benefit patients.

Synthetic analogs of TCR templates were spiked into every PCR. TCRdb's table, derived via immunoSEQ multiplex PCR, lists solely in-frame clones and lacks some. The table records around 100,000 clones, around nine tenths of them present only once. Per germline, CDR1 LNHDA and CDR2 SQIVND (reference sequence). The CDR3 runs 12 residues. V shed 6 bases, J shed 6 bases, and the junction held 3 bases outside the gene matches. Time point noted: pretreatment peripheral blood. There are a few counts of this clone. Its antigen is not identified. The chain combines TRBV19 with TRBJ2-7, with 9 nucleotides matching TRBD1. The sequenced sample was PBMCs, obtained around atezolizumab (anti-PD-L1) treatment. The receptor's source is a man in his sixties with urothelial cancer. CDR3 DNA: TGTGCCAGTAGGGGGACAGGGCTCGAGCAGTACTTC. Translating it yields CASRGTGLEQYF.